A selection of T cell receptor beta chains follows, all from one sample in a study of blood T cell repertoires in COVID-19. Profiled with immunoSEQ multiplex PCR; TCRdb holds only in-frame clones, not every one. Of under 300,000 clones in the sample, 65% to 85% are singletons; the top ten hold roughly 4.2%. The specimen was peripheral blood. These receptors all stem from a middle-aged woman with active or convalescent COVID-19. CDR3s include the opening cysteine and the closing phenylalanine or tryptophan. Fields, in order: D gene, clone size, J gene, V gene, CDR3 DNA, CDR3 protein. The D gene is left open where the match is weak. Size is stated for part of the rows, as once, few or many counts, or as a class when the clone is expanded.

D gene: TRBD1; clone size: few; J gene: TRBJ2-2; V gene: TRBV5-3; CDR3 DNA: TGTGCCAGAAGCTGGTTCCGGGACAGGGAACACGGGGAGCTGTTTTTT; CDR3 protein: CARSWFRDREHGELFF
D gene: TRBD2; clone size: -; J gene: TRBJ2-7; V gene: TRBV9; CDR3 DNA: TGTGCCAGCAGCGTTAGCGGGGGCGGCGAGCAGTACTTC; CDR3 protein: CASSVSGGGEQYF
D gene: TRBD2; clone size: few; J gene: TRBJ2-2; V gene: TRBV19; CDR3 DNA: TGTGCCAGTAGTAGGGGGACTACCACCGGGGAGCTGTTTTTT; CDR3 protein: CASSRGTTTGELFF
D gene: TRBD1; clone size: -; J gene: TRBJ2-1; V gene: TRBV29-1; CDR3 DNA: TGCAGCGTGAGGACAGGGTTGAGGAATGAGCAGTTCTTC; CDR3 protein: CSVRTGLRNEQFF
D gene: TRBD1; clone size: -; J gene: TRBJ1-2; V gene: TRBV5-1; CDR3 DNA: TGCGCCAGCAGCGTGGGGGACAGGGGTTCCCCTAACTATGGCTACACCTTC; CDR3 protein: CASSVGDRGSPNYGYTF
D gene: -; clone size: -; J gene: TRBJ1-1; V gene: TRBV28; CDR3 DNA: TGTGCCAGCAAACTCCGGAGGGGCACTGAAGCTTTCTTT; CDR3 protein: CASKLRRGTEAFF
D gene: TRBD2; clone size: -; J gene: TRBJ2-3; V gene: TRBV4-2; CDR3 DNA: TGTGCCAGCAGCCAGAGCAGCGGGGGAAAAGCAGATACGCAGTATTTT; CDR3 protein: CASSQSSGGKADTQYF
D gene: -; clone size: few; J gene: TRBJ1-2; V gene: TRBV24-1; CDR3 DNA: TGTGCCACCAGTGATTTGGGGCTCAACTATGGCTACACCTTC; CDR3 protein: CATSDLGLNYGYTF
D gene: TRBD1; clone size: -; J gene: TRBJ1-6; V gene: TRBV7-9; CDR3 DNA: TGTGCCAGCAGCTATACAGGGGCCTATAATTCACCCCTCCACTTT; CDR3 protein: CASSYTGAYNSPLHF
D gene: -; clone size: -; J gene: TRBJ1-6; V gene: TRBV3-1/TRBV3-2; CDR3 DNA: TGTGCCAGCAGCCATTGGACAGACAATTCACCCCTCCACTTT; CDR3 protein: CASSHWTDNSPLHF
D gene: -; clone size: -; J gene: TRBJ1-1; V gene: TRBV11-2; CDR3 DNA: TGTGCCAGCAGCTTAGAGGGGAGAGGCACTGAAGCTTTCTTT; CDR3 protein: CASSLEGRGTEAFF
D gene: TRBD1; clone size: -; J gene: TRBJ2-7; V gene: TRBV6-1; CDR3 DNA: TGTGCCAGCAGTGAAAGAGGGACAGGCTCCTACGAGCAGTACTTC; CDR3 protein: CASSERGTGSYEQYF
D gene: -; clone size: few; J gene: TRBJ2-1; V gene: TRBV15; CDR3 DNA: TGTGCCACCAGCGGTCCCACAGTTAACAATGAGCAGTTCTTC; CDR3 protein: CATSGPTVNNEQFF
D gene: TRBD1; clone size: -; J gene: TRBJ1-3; V gene: TRBV5-1; CDR3 DNA: TGCGCCAGCAGCTTGGTAGGGGGCGAGGGAAACACCATATATTTT; CDR3 protein: CASSLVGGEGNTIYF
D gene: TRBD1; clone size: -; J gene: TRBJ1-1; V gene: TRBV6-5; CDR3 DNA: TGTGCCAGCAGCCAGACAGGGCCCACTGAAGCTTTCTTT; CDR3 protein: CASSQTGPTEAFF
D gene: -; clone size: -; J gene: TRBJ1-1; V gene: TRBV4-2; CDR3 DNA: TGTGCCAGCAGCCAAGATCCTGCGCGGAACACTGAAGCTTTCTTT; CDR3 protein: CASSQDPARNTEAFF
D gene: -; clone size: -; J gene: TRBJ1-4; V gene: TRBV5-4; CDR3 DNA: TGTGCCAGCAGCTTGGGACAGCCAACGGCTAATGAAAAACTGTTTTTT; CDR3 protein: CASSLGQPTANEKLFF
D gene: -; clone size: -; J gene: TRBJ2-2; V gene: TRBV2; CDR3 DNA: TGTGCCAGCACCGAGGCCCTGGCCGAAGGGGAGCTGTTTTTT; CDR3 protein: CASTEALAEGELFF
D gene: -; clone size: -; J gene: TRBJ2-7; V gene: TRBV30; CDR3 DNA: TGTGCCTGGGCCGCAGGGGCGAGTAAGCAGTACTTC; CDR3 protein: CAWAAGASKQYF
D gene: -; clone size: -; J gene: TRBJ2-5; V gene: TRBV29-1; CDR3 DNA: TGCAGCGTTGAGTTCGCAGGTTCCCAAGAGACCCAGTACTTC; CDR3 protein: CSVEFAGSQETQYF
D gene: -; clone size: few; J gene: TRBJ2-6; V gene: TRBV27; CDR3 DNA: TGTGCCAGCAGTTTATTATCCACATCTGGGGCCAACGTCCTGACTTTC; CDR3 protein: CASSLLSTSGANVLTF
D gene: -; clone size: -; J gene: TRBJ1-1; V gene: TRBV7-9; CDR3 DNA: TGTGCCAGCAGCTTAAACCAGGTTGAAGCTTTCTTT; CDR3 protein: CASSLNQVEAFF
D gene: TRBD1; clone size: once; J gene: TRBJ1-1; V gene: TRBV6-5; CDR3 DNA: TGTGCCAGCAGTTTGGCAGGGGGTTCTCCTTTCTTT; CDR3 protein: CASSLAGGSPFF
D gene: TRBD1; clone size: -; J gene: TRBJ2-5; V gene: TRBV18; CDR3 DNA: TGTGCCAGCTCACCGGGGACAGTCCAAGAGACCCAGTACTTC; CDR3 protein: CASSPGTVQETQYF
D gene: TRBD1; clone size: few; J gene: TRBJ1-2; V gene: TRBV30; CDR3 DNA: TGTGCCTGGACACTGGACAGGGCGAACTATGGCTACACCTTC; CDR3 protein: CAWTLDRANYGYTF
D gene: -; clone size: -; J gene: TRBJ1-2; V gene: TRBV5-5; CDR3 DNA: TGTGCCAGCAGCCCCCTGGGCAGGTCCTATGGCTACACCTTC; CDR3 protein: CASSPLGRSYGYTF
D gene: -; clone size: many; J gene: TRBJ1-2; V gene: TRBV14; CDR3 DNA: TGTGCCAGCAGCCAAGATATATCAGGGCGAGGCTACACCTTC; CDR3 protein: CASSQDISGRGYTF
D gene: -; clone size: -; J gene: TRBJ2-7; V gene: TRBV28; CDR3 DNA: TGTGCCAGCAGTCTTTCTAGCCTGAACGAGCAGTACTTC; CDR3 protein: CASSLSSLNEQYF
D gene: TRBD1; clone size: -; J gene: TRBJ1-2; V gene: TRBV28; CDR3 DNA: TGTGCCAGCAGTTTAGAGGGGGCGTATGGCTACACCTTC; CDR3 protein: CASSLEGAYGYTF
D gene: -; clone size: -; J gene: TRBJ1-4; V gene: TRBV10-3; CDR3 DNA: TGTGCCATCAGCCAAGACCGGAGTGAAAAACTGTTTTTT; CDR3 protein: CAISQDRSEKLFF
D gene: -; clone size: -; J gene: TRBJ2-7; V gene: TRBV7-9; CDR3 DNA: TGTGCCAGCAGCTCACCGAGCTCCTACGAGCAGTACTTC; CDR3 protein: CASSSPSSYEQYF
D gene: -; clone size: -; J gene: TRBJ1-3; V gene: TRBV6-1; CDR3 DNA: TGTGCCAGCAGTGAAGCCTGGCAACCCTCTGGAAACACCATATATTTT; CDR3 protein: CASSEAWQPSGNTIYF
D gene: TRBD1; clone size: -; J gene: TRBJ1-2; V gene: TRBV7-2; CDR3 DNA: TGTGCCAGCAGCCCCGGACAGGGCCCTAACTATGGCTACACCTTC; CDR3 protein: CASSPGQGPNYGYTF
D gene: -; clone size: -; J gene: TRBJ2-4; V gene: TRBV30; CDR3 DNA: TGTGCCTGGAGTGCTACCGACAGAGCCAAAAACATTCAGTACTTC; CDR3 protein: CAWSATDRAKNIQYF
D gene: -; clone size: -; J gene: TRBJ1-2; V gene: TRBV5-1; CDR3 DNA: TGCGCCAGCAGCGCAACAGGAGAACGGAATGGCTACACCTTC; CDR3 protein: CASSATGERNGYTF
D gene: TRBD1; clone size: -; J gene: TRBJ1-1; V gene: TRBV10-3; CDR3 DNA: TGTGCCATCAGCGCCGACCCAGCCGGGACAGGGTTTATGAACACTGAAGCTTTCTTT; CDR3 protein: CAISADPAGTGFMNTEAFF
D gene: -; clone size: -; J gene: TRBJ1-1; V gene: TRBV19; CDR3 DNA: TGTGCCAGTACAATATCCGCAGGGGTGAACACTGAAGCTTTCTTT; CDR3 protein: CASTISAGVNTEAFF
D gene: -; clone size: -; J gene: TRBJ1-5; V gene: TRBV28; CDR3 DNA: TGTGCCAGCAGTTTGAGGGCTCAGCCCCAGCATTTT; CDR3 protein: CASSLRAQPQHF
D gene: -; clone size: few; J gene: TRBJ1-6; V gene: TRBV3-1/TRBV3-2; CDR3 DNA: TGTGCCAGCAGCCAAGACAGCTGGGGCTCACCCCTCCACTTT; CDR3 protein: CASSQDSWGSPLHF
D gene: -; clone size: -; J gene: TRBJ2-1; V gene: TRBV30; CDR3 DNA: TGTGCCTGGAATCTAGCCAAAAATGAGCAGTTCTTC; CDR3 protein: CAWNLAKNEQFF
D gene: -; clone size: few; J gene: TRBJ1-2; V gene: TRBV28; CDR3 DNA: TGTGCCAGCAGTTTCGGAGGGAATGGCTACACCTTC; CDR3 protein: CASSFGGNGYTF
D gene: TRBD1; clone size: -; J gene: TRBJ2-1; V gene: TRBV19; CDR3 DNA: TGTGCCAGTAGTTTCCGAGGACAGGCGAGCTCCTACAATGAGCAGTTCTTC; CDR3 protein: CASSFRGQASSYNEQFF
D gene: -; clone size: -; J gene: TRBJ2-2; V gene: TRBV13; CDR3 DNA: TGTGCCAGCAGCTTGGTAACAGGGTTGAACACCGGGGAGCTGTTTTTT; CDR3 protein: CASSLVTGLNTGELFF
D gene: -; clone size: few; J gene: TRBJ2-2; V gene: TRBV7-3; CDR3 DNA: TGTGCCAGCAGCCCCTCCGGGCCCCCGGGGACCGGGGAGCTGTTTTTT; CDR3 protein: CASSPSGPPGTGELFF
D gene: -; clone size: -; J gene: TRBJ1-6; V gene: TRBV15; CDR3 DNA: TGTGCCACCAGCAGAGATATCAGGGGTTCACCCCTCCACTTT; CDR3 protein: CATSRDIRGSPLHF
D gene: -; clone size: few; J gene: TRBJ2-6; V gene: TRBV29-1; CDR3 DNA: TGCAGCGTAGAACAAGCTCGGGGTTCCGCCTCTGGGGCCAACGTCCTGACTTTC; CDR3 protein: CSVEQARGSASGANVLTF
D gene: -; clone size: -; J gene: TRBJ1-5; V gene: TRBV6-5; CDR3 DNA: TGTGCCAGCAACCAGAGGAATCAGCCCCAGCATTTT; CDR3 protein: CASNQRNQPQHF
D gene: TRBD1; clone size: -; J gene: TRBJ1-5; V gene: TRBV28; CDR3 DNA: TGTGCCAGCAGTATCAGGGGGCGCAATCAGCCCCAGCATTTT; CDR3 protein: CASSIRGRNQPQHF
D gene: -; clone size: few; J gene: TRBJ1-6; V gene: TRBV30; CDR3 DNA: TGTGCCTGGACAGGGCCTATGAATAATTCACCCCTCCACTTT; CDR3 protein: CAWTGPMNNSPLHF
D gene: -; clone size: -; J gene: TRBJ2-2; V gene: TRBV24-1; CDR3 DNA: TGTGCCACCAGTTCTGAGGACAGGAACACCGGGGAGCTGTTTTTT; CDR3 protein: CATSSEDRNTGELFF
D gene: -; clone size: -; J gene: TRBJ2-3; V gene: TRBV6-1; CDR3 DNA: TGTGCCAGCAGTGAAGGGGGGAGGACAGATACGCAGTATTTT; CDR3 protein: CASSEGGRTDTQYF
D gene: TRBD2; clone size: -; J gene: TRBJ2-1; V gene: TRBV27; CDR3 DNA: TGTGCCAGCAGTCCCCTCGCTAGCGGGGGGCCCCTCGATGAGCAGTTCTTC; CDR3 protein: CASSPLASGGPLDEQFF
D gene: -; clone size: -; J gene: TRBJ1-4; V gene: TRBV3-1/TRBV3-2; CDR3 DNA: TGTGCCAGCAGCCAAGATTGGGGGGGCTTGACTAATGAAAAACTGTTTTTT; CDR3 protein: CASSQDWGGLTNEKLFF
D gene: TRBD2; clone size: -; J gene: TRBJ2-1; V gene: TRBV6-5; CDR3 DNA: TGTGCCAGCAGTTACTTAGCGGGGGGTGACAATGAGCAGTTCTTC; CDR3 protein: CASSYLAGGDNEQFF
D gene: -; clone size: -; J gene: TRBJ1-6; V gene: TRBV4-1; CDR3 DNA: TGCGCCAGCAGCCATGGATTACAGAGATCTAATTCACCCCTCCACTTT; CDR3 protein: CASSHGLQRSNSPLHF
D gene: TRBD1; clone size: -; J gene: TRBJ2-7; V gene: TRBV30; CDR3 DNA: TGTGCCTGGACCGGACAGGGGGGGTACGAGCAGTACTTC; CDR3 protein: CAWTGQGGYEQYF
D gene: -; clone size: few; J gene: TRBJ2-6; V gene: TRBV3-1/TRBV3-2; CDR3 DNA: TGTGCCAGCAGCCAAGTTCTCCTCTCTGGGGCCAACGTCCTGACTTTC; CDR3 protein: CASSQVLLSGANVLTF